Sequencing of this T cell receptor beta chain was carried out in a study of T cell responses to AZD1222 COVID-19 vaccine. Study outcomes and limitations: Repertoire sampling was restricted to post-peak T cell response timepoints.

Clones were sequenced by immunoSEQ multiplex PCR, and TCRdb holds only the in-frame ones, with some missing. The data contain 98,000 or so clones, roughly 86% of them seen just once; the ten biggest clones take up about 15%. The count of this clone is one. Its cognate antigen is unknown. This receptor was obtained from an adult who received the AZD1222 COVID-19 vaccine. The sample in question was peripheral blood, obtained 28 days after the second AZD1222 dose.

CDR3 in amino acids: CASSLSGVGETQYF. The CDR3 coding sequence is TGCGCCAGCAGCTTGAGCGGGGTTGGTGAGACCCAGTACTTC. The rearrangement links TRBV5-1 to TRBJ2-5; 7 bases agree with TRBD2. V gave up 1 base and J gave up 5 bases; unmatched junction bases: 5. CDR1 and CDR2 from the germline V gene are SGHRS and YFSETQ. This CDR3 has 14 amino acids.